This entry describes one TCR beta chain. Its specificity is unknown. The data were taken from a study of T cell responses to AZD1222 COVID-19 vaccine. Study-wide findings and caveats: Spike-specific TCR breadth and depth were elevated following two AZD1222 doses. Repertoire collection took place solely once the T cell response had peaked.

Libraries were prepared by immunoSEQ multiplex PCR; TCRdb keeps only in-frame clonotypes and omits some of them. This sample carries under 120,000 clones, around 90% of them seen once, and the ten largest clones take about 1.2%. The J segment lost 4 bases and the V segment lost 1 base, leaving 4 bases of the junction unmatched. The CDR3 is made up of 16 amino acids. Germline V gives CDR1 SGHDN, CDR2 FVKESK. Sequencing was performed on peripheral blood, taken on day 0 of AZD1222 vaccination. The genes are TRBV14 and TRBJ2-2, with 9 bases that match TRBD2. The sequence came from an adult in good health. CDR3 region: CASSQVLAGATGELFF. Written as DNA, the CDR3 is TGTGCCAGCAGCCAAGTATTAGCGGGAGCCACCGGGGAGCTGTTTTTT.